The sequence of this T cell receptor (beta chain) was determined in a study of blood T cells in healthy people across ages. With a J-beta primer mix and a sample-barcoded 5' primer, a second PCR ran about 7 to 11 cycles. TCRdb itself ran the 5' RACE reads through MiXCR, one entry per CDR3 protein. The table lists around 1,800,000 distinct CDR3 sequences, about 39% of them singletons. After removal of 5 bases from V and 2 bases from J, the junction contained 9 bases not matched to a gene. The CDR3 extends over 18 amino acids. This TCR was recovered from a human donor in good health. This chain connects TRBV12-3 or TRBV12-4 to TRBJ2-4, with TRBD2 identical over 13 bases. Sample: blood. The CDR3 sequence is CASSHTSGGAGPKNIQYF. The CDR3 DNA reads TGTGCCAGCAGTCACACTAGCGGGGGGGCAGGGCCCAAAAACATTCAGTACTTC.